This entry concerns a single TCR beta chain. The antigen is not known. Trimming pared 6 bases from V and 10 bases from J, leaving 18 bases between. This CDR3 has 13 residues. The germline V gene has CDR1 MNHEY and CDR2 SVGAGI. The data are from a study of STAT5B mutations in CD4+ large granular lymphocyte leukemia. On the study more broadly: The CDR3 'QG' motif was associated with a particular HLA allele among healthy donors. Broader study findings: Patient CD4-sorted repertoires looked more clonal than healthy CD4+ repertoires, even without putative leukemic clones. Top patient clones used TRBV06 genes more often: 8/27 versus 2/35 in controls.

Profiled with immunoSEQ multiplex PCR; TCRdb holds only in-frame clones, not every one. The sample has about 25,000 clones; 74% are singletons. Controls came from buffy coats of healthy blood donors. The sequenced sample consisted of CD4+ T cells from blood buffy coats. The chain is built from TRBV6-5 and TRBJ1-1; D is undetermined. This receptor was obtained from a human donor in good health. CDR3 protein: CASRTPGGGIAFF. The CDR3 DNA follows: TGTGCCAGCAGAACTCCTGGAGGAGGGATAGCTTTCTTT.